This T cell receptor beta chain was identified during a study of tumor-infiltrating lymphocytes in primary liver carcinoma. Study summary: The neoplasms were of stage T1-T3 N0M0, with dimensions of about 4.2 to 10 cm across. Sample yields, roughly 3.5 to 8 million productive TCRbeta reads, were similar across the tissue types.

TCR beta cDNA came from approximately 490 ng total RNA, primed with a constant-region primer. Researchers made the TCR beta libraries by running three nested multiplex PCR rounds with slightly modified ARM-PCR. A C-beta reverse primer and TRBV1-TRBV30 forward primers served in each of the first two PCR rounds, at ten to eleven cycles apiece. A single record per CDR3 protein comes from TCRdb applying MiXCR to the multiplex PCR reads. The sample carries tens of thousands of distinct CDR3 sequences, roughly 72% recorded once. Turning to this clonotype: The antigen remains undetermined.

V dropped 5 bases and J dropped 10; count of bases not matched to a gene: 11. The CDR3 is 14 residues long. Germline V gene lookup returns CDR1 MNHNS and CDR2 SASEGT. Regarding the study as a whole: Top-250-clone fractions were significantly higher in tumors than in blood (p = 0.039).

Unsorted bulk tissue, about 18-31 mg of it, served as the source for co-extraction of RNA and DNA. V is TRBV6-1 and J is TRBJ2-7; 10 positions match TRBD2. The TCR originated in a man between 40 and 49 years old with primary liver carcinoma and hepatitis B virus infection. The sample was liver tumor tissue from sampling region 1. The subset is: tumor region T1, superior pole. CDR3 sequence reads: CASSPGLAAYDQYF. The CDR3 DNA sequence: TGTGCCAGCAGTCCTGGACTAGCGGCTTATGACCAGTACTTC.